Below are 30 T cell receptor beta chains sequenced from a single sample in a study of graft-versus-host responses after intestinal transplantation (dated by TCRdb to the early 2020s). The time point label, as the study defines it: cells obtained before transplantation from donor or recipient. These receptors lack a known antigen. Receptor libraries were prepared by the immunoSEQ multiplex PCR assay. As stored in TCRdb, this immuneACCESS dataset retains in-frame rearrangements with V and J assigned. A fraction of the clones does not appear; measured against another copy, unresolved V genes explain less than half of the discrepancy, and the remainder lacks a known reason. The sample table contains around 97,000 clones; only one count was recorded for under 95% of them. Together, the top ten hold under 6.5% of the sample. This sample comprised unstimulated CD8+ T cells sorted from spleen or lymph node cells, obtained before intestinal transplant. These receptors were collected from a human donor who received an intestinal transplant.

This chain joins TRBV6-5 and TRBJ1-1; tentatively, D is TRBD1 (6 bases). V lost 6 bases and J 4 bases, leaving 15 bases between the germline ends. The CDR3 spans 14 residues. Germline V gives CDR1 MNHEY, CDR2 SVGAGI. As DNA, the CDR3 is TGTGCCAGCAGCCCGAACAGGGATGGCACTGAAGCTTTCTTT. Translating it yields CASSPNRDGTEAFF.

V usage is TRBV27 and J usage is TRBJ2-3; D remains ambiguous. V was cut by 3 bases and J by 4 bases, with 5 bases left in between. This CDR3 has 12 residues. The V gene's germline CDR1 is MNHEY and CDR2 SMNVEV (reference sequence). The CDR3 DNA sequence: TGTGCCAGCAGTTTCTTTCCAGATACGCAGTATTTT. Translating gives CASSFFPDTQYF.

DNA for the CDR3: TGTGCCAGCAGTTTGAGGGAGAGCAATCAGCCCCAGCATTTT. Amino acids: CASSLRESNQPQHF. J is TRBJ1-5 and V is TRBV6-1; D gene ambiguous. The CDR3 has 14 amino acids. Trimming left V 5 bases short and J 1 base short, with 9 bases between. Per germline, CDR1 MNHNS and CDR2 SASEGT.

The rearrangement links TRBV28 to TRBJ1-4; D remains unclear. Deletions cut 6 bases from V and 3 bases from J, with 14 bases between. The CDR3 length is 15 residues. Germline V gene data show CDR1 as MDHEN and CDR2 as SYDVKM. Written as DNA, the CDR3 is TGTGCCAGCAGCCTGACTCAGTCAGCTAATGAAAAACTGTTTTTT. This translates into CASSLTQSANEKLFF.

The chain combines TRBV2 with TRBJ2-1; no clear D. The CDR3 spans 14 residues. Per the germline V gene, CDR1 is SNHLY and CDR2 is FYNNEI. V lost 4 bases and J 2 bases, leaving 9 bases between the germline ends. CDR3 loop: CASSVWLAYNEQFF. The CDR3, as DNA: TGTGCCAGCAGTGTATGGCTAGCCTACAATGAGCAGTTCTTC.

The rearrangement joins TRBV2 to TRBJ1-5, with 8 bases identical to TRBD1. The CDR3 runs 14 residues. Trimming removed 6 bases from V and 0 bases from J; junction bases left unmatched: 1. Germline V CDR1 and CDR2: SNHLY, FYNNEI. CDR3 nucleotides: TGTGCCAGCAGGACAGGGGATAGCAATCAGCCCCAGCATTTT. Translated: CASRTGDSNQPQHF.

The chain has TRBV5-6 and TRBJ1-5, with D possibly matching TRBD1 (5 bases). The V gene lost 0 bases and the J gene lost 5 bases, with 9 bases spanning the gap. The CDR3 is made up of 14 amino acids. CDR1 is SGHDT, CDR2 YYEEEE, per germline. The DNA of the CDR3 is TGTGCCAGCAGCTTGGTGGGGGGGGATCAGCCCCAGCATTTT. As protein: CASSLVGGDQPQHF.

This chain joins TRBV10-3 and TRBJ2-1, with D hard to call. The V end lost 11 bases, the J end lost 6 bases, and 14 bases lay between the germline ends. The CDR3 is made up of 12 amino acids. In germline, CDR1 is ENHRY, CDR2 SYGVKD. Written as DNA, the CDR3 is TGTGCCGTGACCGACGACGGCAATGAGCAGTTCTTC. Protein product: CAVTDDGNEQFF.

This clone was detected a few times. Other DNA variants within this sample encode the same CDR3. The rearrangement uses TRBV5-1 and TRBJ1-2; 10 bases map to TRBD1. Germline V gives CDR1 SGHRS, CDR2 YFSETQ. V dropped 4 bases and J dropped 2; count of bases not matched to a gene: 2. The CDR3 has 14 residues. DNA of the CDR3: TGCGCCAGCAGCGAGGGACAGGGGAACTATGGCTACACCTTC. Residues: CASSEGQGNYGYTF.

The chain uses TRBV6-5 and TRBJ2-1; TRBD2 matches at 9 bases. The CDR3 consists of 14 residues. Per germline, CDR1 MNHEY and CDR2 SVGAGI. V lost 7 bases and J lost 8; bases outside the gene matches: 9. In DNA form, the CDR3 reads TGTGCCAGCACACACGGCGGGGGGGAGGATGAGCAGTTCTTC. Amino acids: CASTHGGGEDEQFF.

This chain joins TRBV5-1 and TRBJ1-1; D call uncertain. Germline values: CDR1 SGHRS, CDR2 YFSETQ. Trimming shortened V by 1 base and J by 6 bases, and 13 bases separated the two germline ends. The CDR3 totals 14 residues. The CDR3 sequence: CASSLITEDAEAFF. CDR3 coding DNA: TGCGCCAGCAGCTTGATTACCGAGGACGCTGAAGCTTTCTTT.

This chain uses TRBV5-6 with TRBJ1-2; D not resolved. Germline lookup yields CDR1 SGHDT and CDR2 YYEEEE. Deletions cut 0 bases from V and 6 bases from J, with 12 bases between. The CDR3 covers 14 residues. DNA of the CDR3: TGTGCCAGCAGCTTGGGCGACACGCTCAATGGCTACACCTTC. Its protein product is CASSLGDTLNGYTF.

This sequence joins TRBV7-6 and TRBJ2-5; tentative D call: TRBD2 (6 bases). The CDR3 spans 13 residues. Deletions cut 0 bases from V and 5 bases from J, with 7 bases between. Per the germline V gene, CDR1 is SGHVS and CDR2 is FNYEAQ. CDR3 region: CASSLAEGETQYF. CDR3 DNA sequence: TGTGCCAGCAGCTTAGCGGAGGGCGAGACCCAGTACTTC.

The chain uses TRBV19 and TRBJ2-3; 11 bases agree with TRBD2. The CDR3 is made up of 15 amino acids. Trimming removed 5 bases from V and 5 bases from J; junction bases left unmatched: 6. Germline assignment: CDR1 LNHDA and CDR2 SQIVND (reference sequence). CDR3 sequence (DNA): TGTGCCAGTAGTGTTACTAGCGGGGGTGGAGATACGCAGTATTTT. Its translation: CASSVTSGGGDTQYF. Full variable domain (rest looked up from reference TRBV19 and TRBJ2-3): DGGITQSPKYLFRKEGQNVTLSCEQNLNHDAMYWYRQDPGQGLRLIYYSQIVNDFQKGDIAEGYSVSREKKESFPLTVTSAQKNPTAFYLCASSVTSGGGDTQYFGPGTRLTVL.

This clone appeared once. The chain joins TRBV20-1 to TRBJ2-3, with D possibly TRBD1 on 6 matching bases. Germline V gives CDR1 DFQATT, CDR2 SNEGSKA (reference sequence). The CDR3 contains 11 residues. V dropped 5 bases and J dropped 9 bases, with 12 bases sitting between them. For the CDR3, the DNA is TGCAGTGCTGTACAGGGAAAGACGCAGTATTTT. Its translation is CSAVQGKTQYF.

This sequence joins TRBV18 and TRBJ2-1, with a weak D call TRBD1 (6 bases). This CDR3 contains 13 residues. Looked up from germline, CDR1 is KGHSH and CDR2 is LQKENI. The V gene lost 6 bases and the J gene lost 9 bases, with 15 bases spanning the gap. CDR3 amino acids: CASSYEDRPEQFF. The CDR3 DNA follows: TGTGCCAGCTCGTACGAGGACAGACCTGAGCAGTTCTTC. The variable domain in full, completed from reference TRBV18 and TRBJ2-1, reads NAGVMQNPRHLVRRRGQEARLRCSPMKGHSHVYWYRQLPEEGLKFMVYLQKENIIDESGMPKERFSAEFPKEGPSILRIQQVVRGDSAAYFCASSYEDRPEQFFGPGTRLTVL.

V gene TRBV6-1 combines with J gene TRBJ2-7; D is perhaps TRBD1 or TRBD2 (5 bases each). Trimming left V 5 bases short and J 9 bases short, with 23 bases between. The CDR3 totals 15 residues. Germline CDR1 MNHNS, CDR2 SASEGT. CDR3 nucleotides: TGTGCCAGCAGTAAATGGACGGACAAATCTGGGGGGCAGTACTTC. Its translation is CASSKWTDKSGGQYF.

The chain uses TRBV27 and TRBJ2-1, with D hard to call. The CDR3 loop spans 13 amino acids. The V end was cut by 0 bases, the J end by 3 bases, with 3 bases between. CDR1 and CDR2 from the germline V gene are MNHEY and SMNVEV (reference sequence). In nucleotides, the CDR3 is TGTGCCAGCAGTTTATCCGTCTACAATGAGCAGTTCTTC. Encoded protein: CASSLSVYNEQFF.

The chain carries TRBV29-1 and TRBJ1-2; TRBD1 is a possible D gene (5 bases). Germline V CDR1 and CDR2: SQVTM, ANQGSEA. V lost 4 bases to trimming and J lost 3 bases, with 15 bases between them. CDR3 length: 14 amino acids. Here the CDR3 reads CSVVGGDDDYGYTF. Here the CDR3 DNA reads TGCAGCGTTGTAGGAGGGGATGATGACTATGGCTACACCTTC.

The chain couples TRBV19 to TRBJ1-1; no firm D call. Per the germline V gene, CDR1 is LNHDA and CDR2 is SQIVND (reference sequence). Trimming cost V 0 bases and J 2 bases, with 10 bases left between them. The CDR3 totals 15 residues. Written as DNA, the CDR3 is TGTGCCAGTAGTATAGAGAGGACTGTAAACACTGAAGCTTTCTTT. Protein product: CASSIERTVNTEAFF.

For the CDR3, the DNA is TGTGCCAGCAGTGACCCCGGGTACTATGGCTACACCTTC. Translated, it gives CASSDPGYYGYTF. The chain joins TRBV2 to TRBJ1-2; D gene unclear. Germline V lookup: CDR1 SNHLY, CDR2 FYNNEI. The length of the CDR3 is 13 residues. V was cut by 3 bases and J by 3 bases, with 8 bases left in between. Full variable domain (remainder filled in from reference TRBV2 and TRBJ1-2): EPEVTQTPSHQVTQMGQEVILRCVPISNHLYFYWYRQILGQKVEFLVSFYNNEISEKSEIFDDQFSVERPDGSNFTLKIRSTKLEDSAMYFCASSDPGYYGYTFGSGTRLTVV.

About this clone: Other DNA sequences in this sample translate to the same CDR3. The CDR3: CASSFLGGLSYNEQFF. CDR3 coding DNA: TGTGCCAGCAGTTTCCTTGGAGGCCTTAGTTATAATGAGCAGTTCTTC. V and J are TRBV27 and TRBJ2-1, with D tentatively TRBD2 (5 bases). Germline values: CDR1 MNHEY, CDR2 SMNVEV (reference sequence). V was trimmed by 3 bases and J by 7 bases, leaving 19 bases between them. The CDR3 covers 16 residues.

This rearrangement joins TRBV9 to TRBJ2-1; 10 bases are shared with TRBD1. CDR3 length: 15 residues. V lost 3 bases to trimming and J lost 7 bases; unmatched junction nucleotides: 7. Germline values: CDR1 SGDLS, CDR2 YYNGEE. CDR3 sequence: CASSAWTGGNNEQFF. In DNA, the CDR3 is TGTGCCAGCAGCGCCTGGACAGGGGGAAATAATGAGCAGTTCTTC.

This clone was counted between two and nine times. This chain uses TRBV5-6 with TRBJ1-4; D gene uncertain. Germline lookup yields CDR1 SGHDT and CDR2 YYEEEE. The V end was cut by 4 bases, the J end by 8 bases, with 12 bases between. CDR3 length: 13 amino acids. CDR3 bases: TGTGCCAGCAGCACGGGGAGTAGGGAAAAACTGTTTTTT. Its protein product is CASSTGSREKLFF.

The CDR3 DNA is TGTGCCAGTAGCACCTTGAGCTCCTACAATGAGCAGTTCTTC. This codes for CASSTLSSYNEQFF. The genes are TRBV19 and TRBJ2-1; D gene uncertain. V was pared by 6 bases and J by 0 bases, with 9 bases between. The CDR3 loop spans 14 amino acids. The germline gives CDR1 LNHDA, CDR2 SQIVND (reference sequence).

V is TRBV27 and J is TRBJ1-1; the match to TRBD1 covers 10 bases. The germline V gene has CDR1 MNHEY and CDR2 SMNVEV (reference sequence). This CDR3 contains 15 residues. The V segment lost 2 bases and the J segment 3 bases; nucleotides outside the gene matches: 3. The CDR3 loop reads CASSLGTGVDTEAFF. CDR3 bases: TGTGCCAGCAGTTTAGGGACAGGGGTCGACACTGAAGCTTTCTTT.

Of note for this clone: Relative to the germline gene, one junction end is altered; a read error may explain this. The rearrangement uses TRBV5-6 and TRBJ2-2, with 7 positions matching TRBD1. Germline loops: CDR1 SGHDT, CDR2 YYEEEE. The CDR3 totals 15 residues. The DNA for the CDR3 is TGTGCCAACAGCCTCGACAGGGTAGGGGTCGGGGAGCTGTTTTTT. It is translated as CANSLDRVGVGELFF. The complete variable domain, with remaining parts taken from reference TRBV5-6 and TRBJ2-2, reads DAGVTQSPTHLIKTRGQQVTLRCSPKSGHDTVSWYQQALGQGPQFIFQYYEEEERQRGNFPDRFSGHQFPNYSSELNVNALLLGDSALYLCANSLDRVGVGELFFGEGSRLTVL.

The chain couples TRBV11-2 to TRBJ1-1; weak D call: TRBD1 (6 bases). Germline V gives CDR1 SGHAT, CDR2 FQNNGV. V was clipped by 5 bases and J by 2 bases, with 21 bases between them. The CDR3 is made up of 17 amino acids. DNA of the CDR3: TGTGCCAGCAGCCCCCACCTTATGGGGGGGCCTAACACTGAAGCTTTCTTT. It specifies CASSPHLMGGPNTEAFF.

The V call is TRBV4-1, the J call TRBJ1-2, with a tentative D call TRBD1 (5 bases). Trimming cost V 4 bases and J 1 base, with 16 bases left between them. This CDR3 spans 16 amino acids. Per germline, CDR1 MGHRA and CDR2 YSYEKL. CDR3 DNA: TGCGCCAGCAGCCTCCAATTAGGGGAGTATAACTATGGCTACACCTTC. This gives the protein CASSLQLGEYNYGYTF.

The CDR3 protein is CASSSYSGGAVETQYF. In DNA, the CDR3 is TGTGCCAGCAGCTCCTATAGCGGGGGGGCGGTAGAGACCCAGTACTTC. The genes are TRBV9 and TRBJ2-5; 11 bases fit TRBD2. The germline V gene encodes CDR1 SGDLS and CDR2 YYNGEE. The junction had 9 bases not matched to a gene; V was cut back by 4 bases and J by 4 bases. The CDR3 contains 16 residues.